Listed below are T cell receptor beta chains from one sample, sequenced in a study of regulatory T cells in long-lasting Graves disease. TCRdb ran MiXCR on the multiplex PCR reads and lists one entry per CDR3 protein. Found here are over 450,000 distinct CDR3 sequences, 9.5% to 15% of them singletons; the top ten hold roughly 8.9%. The data also belong to a second study, concerning T cells in Graves' hyperthyroidism and ophthalmopathy.

The sequencing used peripheral blood mononuclear cells (PBMCs), collected at new diagnosis, from a patient treated with antithyroid drugs. These receptors came from a woman aged 25-40 years with Graves disease. Each CDR3 is given with its conserved first and last residue. Fields, in order: D gene, J gene, clone size, V gene, CDR3 protein, CDR3 DNA. The D gene is left open where the match is weak. Size values are once, few and many counts, or a class for expanded clones, and some rows have none.

>NA|TRBJ1-4|NA|TRBV20-1
CSAETAPNEKLFF
TGCAGTGCAGAGACAGCCCCCAATGAAAAACTGTTTTTT
>NA|TRBJ1-1|NA|TRBV5-6
CASSTWTRTNTEAFF
TGTGCCAGCAGCACCTGGACAAGGACGAACACTGAAGCTTTCTTT
>NA|TRBJ1-5|few|TRBV2
CASSEVGDNQPQHF
TGTGCCAGCAGTGAAGTCGGCGACAATCAGCCCCAGCATTTT
>NA|TRBJ2-2|many|TRBV12-3/TRBV12-4
CASRGQNTGELFF
TGTGCCAGCAGGGGACAGAACACCGGGGAGCTGTTTTTT
>NA|TRBJ2-7|few|TRBV6-5
CASSWGSHEQYF
TGTGCCAGCAGTTGGGGGAGTCACGAGCAGTACTTC
>NA|TRBJ2-1|many|TRBV6-2/TRBV6-3
CASSEDPAGYNEQFF
TGTGCCAGCAGTGAAGACCCCGCGGGTTACAATGAGCAGTTCTTC
>NA|TRBJ2-2|NA|TRBV10-3
CAIIPETTGELFF
TGTGCCATCATTCCAGAAACGACCGGGGAGCTGTTTTTT
>NA|TRBJ1-6|many|TRBV6-5
CASSYAAGYIDNSPLHF
TGTGCCAGCAGTTATGCGGCGGGGTACATCGATAATTCACCCCTCCACTTT
>TRBD1|TRBJ2-6|NA|TRBV7-9
CASIPLGYRGQAVSSGANVLTF
TGTGCCAGCATCCCATTGGGGTACAGGGGACAGGCCGTAAGCTCTGGGGCCAACGTCCTGACTTTC
>TRBD2|TRBJ2-3|NA|TRBV9
CASSVAGGLLDTQYF
TGTGCCAGCAGCGTAGCGGGAGGGTTATTGGATACGCAGTATTTT
>NA|TRBJ1-1|many|TRBV7-6
CASSPGSGAMNTEAFF
TGTGCCAGCAGCCCGGGTAGTGGAGCCATGAACACTGAAGCTTTCTTT
>NA|TRBJ2-7|few|TRBV12-3/TRBV12-4
CASSLAAYEQYF
TGTGCCAGCAGCTTAGCAGCCTACGAGCAGTACTTC
>TRBD2|TRBJ2-1|few|TRBV6-2/TRBV6-3
CASRTGTSGAEQFF
TGTGCCAGCAGAACCGGGACTAGCGGGGCTGAGCAGTTCTTC
>NA|TRBJ1-1|many|TRBV29-1
CSVVLRMNTEAFF
TGCAGCGTCGTACTCCGGATGAACACTGAAGCTTTCTTT
>NA|TRBJ2-7|many|TRBV18
CASSPSQGQVYEQYF
TGTGCCAGCTCACCATCCCAGGGTCAAGTCTACGAGCAGTACTTC
>TRBD1|TRBJ1-2|few|TRBV6-5
CASSFSTGVIGYTF
TGTGCCAGCAGTTTTTCAACAGGGGTAATAGGCTACACCTTC
>NA|TRBJ2-1|many|TRBV5-4
CASSLQPYNEQFF
TGTGCCAGCAGCTTGCAGCCCTACAATGAGCAGTTCTTC
>TRBD2|TRBJ2-2|many|TRBV27
CASSLGRPAGGVNTGELFF
TGTGCCAGCAGTTTGGGGCGACCAGCGGGAGGGGTGAACACCGGGGAGCTGTTTTTT
>NA|TRBJ2-2|many|TRBV5-6
CASSYYLSRGITGELFF
TGTGCCAGCAGCTACTATCTGTCCCGCGGGATCACCGGGGAGCTGTTTTTT
>NA|TRBJ1-1|many|TRBV18
CASSRGQENTEAFF
TGTGCCAGCTCCCGGGGGCAGGAGAACACTGAAGCTTTCTTT
>NA|TRBJ2-3|many|TRBV29-1
CSVEAYTQYF
TGCAGCGTTGAGGCGTATACGCAGTATTTT
>NA|TRBJ1-1|many|TRBV5-6
CASSPEMRTEAFF
TGTGCCAGCAGCCCCGAAATGAGAACTGAAGCTTTCTTT
>NA|TRBJ1-6|NA|TRBV2
CASRGQGSYNSPLHF
TGTGCCAGCAGAGGTCAGGGGTCCTATAATTCACCCCTCCACTTT
>NA|TRBJ1-4|NA|TRBV20-1
CSASFPGYEELFF
TGCAGTGCTAGTTTTCCAGGGTATGAAGAACTGTTTTTT
>TRBD2|TRBJ2-1|many|TRBV11-2
CASRAGLANKQFF
TGTGCCAGCAGGGCCGGACTAGCCAACAAGCAGTTCTTC
>NA|TRBJ1-5|many|TRBV28
CASSFIAGKSNQPQHF
TGTGCCAGCAGTTTCATTGCAGGGAAGAGCAATCAGCCCCAGCATTTT
>NA|TRBJ2-7|many|TRBV18
CASSQNFYEQYF
TGTGCCAGCTCACAGAATTTCTACGAGCAGTACTTC
>NA|TRBJ2-5|many|TRBV3-1
CASSQDGKTQYF
TGTGCCAGCAGCCAAGATGGGAAGACCCAGTACTTC
>NA|TRBJ2-1|many|TRBV6-1
CASSHNVWYNEQFF
TGTGCCAGCAGCCACAACGTTTGGTACAATGAGCAGTTCTTC
>NA|TRBJ2-1|many|TRBV11-2
CASSQIRGGSYNEQFF
TGTGCCAGCAGCCAGATAAGGGGTGGGTCCTACAATGAGCAGTTCTTC
>NA|TRBJ2-7|many|TRBV7-9
CASRADTHYEQYF
TGTGCCAGCAGGGCGGACACGCACTACGAGCAGTACTTC
>TRBD2|TRBJ2-2|many|TRBV2
CASSGFGTSGTGELFF
TGTGCCAGCAGTGGGTTTGGGACTAGCGGGACCGGGGAGCTGTTTTTT